Below, 11 T cell receptor beta chains from the same sample are listed, as sequenced in a study of cytomegalovirus exposure and HLA in healthy donors. The PCR made use of 60 Vbeta and 13 Jbeta primers. Here immunoSEQ multiplex PCR was the method, and the copy in TCRdb shows in-frame clones only, minus some. This table holds about 110,000 clones, about 80% found once. Specimen: PBMCs. These receptors all stem from a middle-aged woman in good health and CMV-seronegative.

The chain combines TRBV6-5 with TRBJ1-6, with D possibly matching TRBD1 (6 bases). Trimming removed 0 bases at V and 3 bases at J, with 9 bases between. This CDR3 is built from 16 residues. The germline gives CDR1 MNHEY, CDR2 SVGAGI. Written as DNA, the CDR3 is TGTGCCAGCAGTTACTCGGACAGACACTATAATTCACCCCTCCACTTT. It encodes CASSYSDRHYNSPLHF.

Notes on this clone: At one of its ends the junction is not consistent with the germline gene, which may arise from a read error. The chain recombines TRBV5-1 with TRBJ2-7; weak D call: TRBD2 (5 bases). The CDR3 length is 14 residues. Germline CDR1 and CDR2: SGHRS and YFSETQ. CDR3 in DNA: TGCGCCAGCAACTTGGGTAGCGTAGAGGGCGAGCAGTACTTC. Its translation is CASNLGSVEGEQYF.

This chain uses TRBV14 with TRBJ1-2; D call uncertain. The CDR3 totals 13 residues. Germline lookup yields CDR1 SGHDN and CDR2 FVKESK. V lost 3 bases and J lost 4, with 9 bases in between. The CDR3 here is CASSHEVGYGYTF. The CDR3 bases are TGTGCCAGCAGCCACGAGGTGGGCTATGGCTACACCTTC.

The count of this clone is one. The gene calls are TRBV30 and TRBJ2-2; weak D call: TRBD2 (7 bases). The length of the CDR3 is 14 residues. V was clipped by 5 bases and J by 7 bases, with 17 bases between them. Germline CDR1 GTSNPN, CDR2 SVGIG (reference sequence). The CDR3 is CAWGRGGFSGELFF. The CDR3 DNA reads as TGTGCCTGGGGGAGGGGGGGCTTCAGCGGGGAGCTGTTTTTT.

This chain connects TRBV28 to TRBJ2-3, with 8 bases aligning to TRBD1. This CDR3 contains 15 residues. The germline V gene encodes CDR1 MDHEN and CDR2 SYDVKM. V lost 6 bases, J lost 1 base, and 6 bases stayed unmatched. Here the CDR3 reads CASSTGGIGTDTQYF. DNA for the CDR3: TGTGCCAGCAGCACAGGGGGAATAGGCACAGATACGCAGTATTTT.

The chain joins TRBV7-5 to TRBJ2-5; the D segment call TRBD1 is taken from the table without a DNA check. TRBV7-5 is recorded as a pseudogene. This CDR3 is 15 amino acids long. The CDR3 sequence is CVRSSRDTNQETQYF. Written as DNA, the CDR3 is TGTGTCAGAAGCTCCCGGGACACCAACCAAGAGACCCAGTACTTC.

The chain joins TRBV5-4 to TRBJ2-5, with 10 bases aligning to TRBD2. CDR1 and CDR2 (germline): SGHNT, YYREEE (reference sequence). The CDR3 is 15 amino acids. The junction had 11 bases not matched to a gene; V was cut back by 7 bases and J by 5 bases. Written as DNA, the CDR3 is TGTGCCAGCTCTCGCGGCCTAGCGGGAGAGGAGACCCAGTACTTC. Translating it yields CASSRGLAGEETQYF. Drawing the rest from reference TRBV5-4 and TRBJ2-5, the complete variable domain is ETGVTQSPTHLIKTRGQQVTLRCSSQSGHNTVSWYQQALGQGPQFIFQYYREEENGRGNFPPRFSGLQFPNYSSELNVNALELDDSALYLCASSRGLAGEETQYFGPGTRLLVL.

A few counts support this clone. The chain couples TRBV4-1 to TRBJ2-5, with 11 bases matching TRBD2. Germline values: CDR1 MGHRA, CDR2 YSYEKL. The J segment lost 7 bases and the V segment lost 1 base, leaving 8 bases of the junction unmatched. The CDR3 consists of 16 residues. CDR3 DNA sequence: TGCGCCAGCAGCCAAGGGATGGGACTAGCGGAAGTGACCCAGTACTTC. Its translation is CASSQGMGLAEVTQYF.

This chain links TRBV25-1 with TRBJ1-2; 8 nucleotides align to TRBD1. V trimming: 2 bases; J trimming: 3 bases; junction bases outside the gene matches: 5. The CDR3 sequence is 15 residues long. The germline V gene has CDR1 MGHDK and CDR2 SYGVNS. The CDR3 here is CASSETGQGHYGYTF. CDR3 coding DNA: TGTGCCAGCAGTGAAACAGGACAGGGACACTATGGCTACACCTTC.

The chain couples TRBV27 to TRBJ2-7, with 11 positions matching TRBD2. Trimming removed 5 bases from V and 5 bases from J; junction bases left unmatched: 8. The CDR3 is made up of 15 amino acids. CDR1 and CDR2 (germline): MNHEY, SMNVEV (reference sequence). The CDR3 DNA sequence: TGTGCCAGCAGTACTTTGACTAGCGGGAATAACGAGCAGTACTTC. Its translation: CASSTLTSGNNEQYF.

J is TRBJ2-5 and V is TRBV28; D is perhaps TRBD1 (5 bases). V gave up 6 bases and J gave up 4 bases, with 15 bases separating them. Germline V CDR1 and CDR2: MDHEN, SYDVKM. CDR3 length equals 14 residues. This chain's CDR3 is CASSEAGFGETQYF. DNA of the CDR3: TGTGCCAGCAGCGAAGCAGGGTTCGGAGAGACCCAGTACTTC.